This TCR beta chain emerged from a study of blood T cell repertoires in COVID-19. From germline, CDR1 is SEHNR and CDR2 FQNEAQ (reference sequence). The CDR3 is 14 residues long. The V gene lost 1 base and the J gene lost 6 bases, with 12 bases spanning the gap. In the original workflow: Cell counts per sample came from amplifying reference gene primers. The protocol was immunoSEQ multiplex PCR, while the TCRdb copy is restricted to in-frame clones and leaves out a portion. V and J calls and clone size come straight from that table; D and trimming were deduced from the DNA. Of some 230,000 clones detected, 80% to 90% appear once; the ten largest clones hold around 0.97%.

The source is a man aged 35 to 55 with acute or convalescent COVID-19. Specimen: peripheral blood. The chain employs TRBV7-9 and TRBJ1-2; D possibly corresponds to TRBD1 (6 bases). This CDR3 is CASSLGGQPDGYTF. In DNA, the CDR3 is TGTGCCAGCAGCTTAGGCGGACAGCCGGATGGCTACACCTTC.